Shown below are 21 T cell receptor beta chains from a single sample sequenced in a study of identical twins' blood T cells. TCRdb independently ran MiXCR on the 5' RACE reads; one entry per CDR3 protein. The table has 300,000 to 450,000 distinct CDR3 sequences, roughly 28% seen once. Sequencing input: PBMCs. Receptors originate from a woman aged 18-55 years in good health.

This clonotype was counted between two and nine times. The chain carries TRBV20-1 and TRBJ2-2; D is perhaps TRBD1 (6 bases). The CDR3 has 12 amino acids. Trimming cost V 4 bases and J 6 bases, with 9 bases left between them. CDR1 and CDR2 from the germline V gene are DFQATT and SNEGSKA (reference sequence). The CDR3 loop reads CSANEGAGELFF. CDR3 nucleotide sequence: TGCAGTGCTAATGAGGGGGCCGGGGAGCTGTTTTTT.

This clonotype was counted at least ten times. The chain joins TRBV11-2 to TRBJ2-7; D is unclear. The CDR3 totals 14 residues. The germline V and J ends were trimmed by 1 base and 1 base, with 8 bases remaining between them. Germline loops: CDR1 SGHAT, CDR2 FQNNGV. The DNA for the CDR3 is TGTGCCAGCAGCTTAGTCTTAGGGTCCTACGAGCAGTACTTC. As protein: CASSLVLGSYEQYF.

The table lists this clonotype with a few counts. The chain has TRBV7-8 and TRBJ1-3; TRBD1 matches 8 bases. The length of the CDR3 is 17 residues. Per the germline V gene, CDR1 is SGHVS and CDR2 is FQNEAQ. Trimming cost V 2 bases and J 1 base; bases outside gene matches: 7. The CDR3 sequence is CASSLNPQGASGNTIYF. For the CDR3, the DNA is TGTGCCAGCAGCTTAAATCCCCAGGGGGCTTCTGGAAACACCATATATTTT.

The V call is TRBV20-1, the J call TRBJ1-1; D is undetermined. CDR3 length equals 13 residues. The V end lost 6 bases, the J end lost 0 bases, and 11 bases lay between the germline ends. Germline CDR1 reads DFQATT; CDR2 reads SNEGSKA (reference sequence). DNA for the CDR3: TGCAGTGCCCGGGCCACCATGAACACTGAAGCTTTCTTT. It translates to CSARATMNTEAFF.

This clonotype was found a few times. This sequence joins TRBV12-3 or TRBV12-4 and TRBJ1-3, with D tentatively TRBD1 (6 bases). The CDR3 runs 16 residues. V lost 5 bases, J lost 6 bases, and 20 bases lay in between. CDR3 nucleotides: TGTGCCAGCAGTAGGGGCAATGGGGGCAAGACAAACACCATATATTTT. Its protein is CASSRGNGGKTNTIYF.

J is TRBJ1-2 and V is TRBV7-9, with D possibly matching TRBD1 (5 bases). The CDR3 runs to 14 residues. V lost 3 bases to trimming and J lost 0 bases, with 8 bases between them. The germline V gene encodes CDR1 SEHNR and CDR2 FQNEAQ (reference sequence). CDR3: CASSLTTANYGYTF. CDR3 bases: TGTGCCAGCAGCTTGACGACAGCTAACTATGGCTACACCTTC.

This clonotype appeared a few times. The chain recombines TRBV11-2 with TRBJ1-2; D is unresolved. The CDR3 is made up of 13 amino acids. Germline CDR1 reads SGHAT; CDR2 reads FQNNGV. V was cut by 2 bases and J by 6 bases, with 10 bases left in between. The CDR3 coding sequence is TGTGCCAGCAGCTTAATGCGGCCAGATGGCTACACCTTC. Translated: CASSLMRPDGYTF.

V is TRBV20-1 and J is TRBJ2-7, with a tentative D call TRBD2 (6 bases). The CDR3 totals 15 residues. Deletions cut 1 base from V and 3 bases from J, with 16 bases between. Germline CDR1 and CDR2: DFQATT and SNEGSKA (reference sequence). The CDR3 is CSARVQEWGVYEQYF. CDR3 nucleotides: TGCAGTGCTAGAGTTCAGGAGTGGGGGGTCTACGAGCAGTACTTC.

This clonotype has ten or more counts. The chain carries TRBV2 and TRBJ1-5; D is uncertain. Germline-derived CDR1 and CDR2 are SNHLY and FYNNEI. Trimming removed 8 bases at V and 7 bases at J, with 15 bases between. The CDR3 loop spans 13 amino acids. Here the CDR3 DNA reads TGTGCCAGCGGTCGGCGGGTGGAACAGCCCCAGCATTTT. Amino acid sequence: CASGRRVEQPQHF.

This chain uses TRBV7-2 with TRBJ2-3, with TRBD1 matching over 7 bases. Germline-derived CDR1 and CDR2 are SGHTA and FQGNSA. CDR3 length: 13 amino acids. V trimming: 4 bases; J trimming: 4 bases; junction bases outside the gene matches: 2. CDR3 protein: CASSYTGADTQYF. CDR3 sequence (DNA): TGTGCCAGCAGCTATACAGGGGCAGATACGCAGTATTTT.

There are many counts of this clonotype. This chain joins TRBV29-1 and TRBJ2-3; 9 bases are shared with TRBD2. V lost 7 bases and J lost 2; bases outside the gene matches: 13. The length of the CDR3 is 16 residues. Germline values: CDR1 SQVTM, CDR2 ANQGSEA. In nucleotides, the CDR3 is TGCAGCGCCTCCCCCCCGACTAGCGGTTACACAGATACGCAGTATTTT. Translating it yields CSASPPTSGYTDTQYF.

This clonotype has at least ten counts. V gene TRBV2 combines with J gene TRBJ2-2; D remains ambiguous. Trimming stripped 5 bases from V and 5 bases from J, with 6 bases between. This CDR3 region has 12 residues. Germline V gives CDR1 SNHLY, CDR2 FYNNEI. CDR3 DNA: TGTGCCAGCAGTTGGATTACCGGGGAGCTGTTTTTT. Amino acid sequence: CASSWITGELFF. The full variable domain, with the rest looked up from reference TRBV2 and TRBJ2-2, is EPEVTQTPSHQVTQMGQEVILRCVPISNHLYFYWYRQILGQKVEFLVSFYNNEISEKSEIFDDQFSVERPDGSNFTLKIRSTKLEDSAMYFCASSWITGELFFGEGSRLTVL.

Comments on this clonotype: Relative to the germline gene, one junction end is altered; a read error may explain this. The chain uses TRBV12-3 or TRBV12-4 and TRBJ1-1, with D unclear. The length of the CDR3 is 13 residues. CDR3 DNA sequence: TGTGCCAGCACCTCCCTCGGGAACACTGAATCTTTCTTT. This sequence encodes CASTSLGNTESFF.

This clonotype was counted a few times. V is TRBV11-1 and J is TRBJ1-1; D is ambiguous. Per germline, CDR1 SGHAT and CDR2 FQDESV (reference sequence). V lost 5 bases and J lost 3, with 13 bases in between. The CDR3 loop spans 14 amino acids. CDR3 loop: CASSPEPTYTEAFF. In nucleotides, the CDR3 is TGTGCCAGCAGCCCCGAACCGACCTACACTGAAGCTTTCTTT.

This chain links TRBV7-9 with TRBJ2-3; D is unresolved. Trimming cost V 3 bases and J 5 bases, with 6 bases left between them. CDR1 SEHNR and CDR2 FQNEAQ come from the germline V gene (reference sequence). The CDR3 extends over 12 amino acids. Here the CDR3 DNA reads TGTGCCAGCAGCTTCTACAGAGATACGCAGTATTTT. Amino acids: CASSFYRDTQYF.

This clonotype was found a few times. J is TRBJ1-1 and V is TRBV20-1, with a possible D match to TRBD1 (5 bases). Trimming stripped 0 bases from V and 5 bases from J, with 7 bases between. This CDR3 comprises 12 residues. Looked up from germline, CDR1 is DFQATT and CDR2 is SNEGSKA (reference sequence). The CDR3 is CSARDQGTEAFF. The DNA of the CDR3 is TGCAGTGCTAGAGATCAGGGAACTGAAGCTTTCTTT.

This clonotype was seen more than once but under ten times. The genes are TRBV20-1 and TRBJ2-5; no clear D. The germline gives CDR1 DFQATT, CDR2 SNEGSKA (reference sequence). Trimming removed 1 base at V and 11 bases at J, with 8 bases between. This CDR3 region has 10 residues. CDR3 coding DNA: TGCAGTGCTAGAGCGGTCACACAGTACTTC. Its protein is CSARAVTQYF.

The V gene is TRBV20-1, the J gene TRBJ1-5, with TRBD1 as a possible D gene (6 bases). The length of the CDR3 is 13 residues. V shed 0 bases and J shed 7 bases, with 10 bases lying between them. Germline loops: CDR1 DFQATT, CDR2 SNEGSKA (reference sequence). The CDR3 sequence is CSAREGAWQPQHF. The CDR3 region has the DNA TGCAGTGCTAGAGAGGGGGCTTGGCAGCCCCAGCATTTT.

J is TRBJ2-3 and V is TRBV28, with D perhaps TRBD2 (6 bases). The CDR3 covers 16 residues. V dropped 4 bases and J dropped 2 bases, with 16 bases sitting between them. Germline-derived CDR1 and CDR2 are MDHEN and SYDVKM. The CDR3 DNA reads as TGTGCCAGCAGTTGGCGGGGCAGGACTATCACAGATACGCAGTATTTT. This translates into CASSWRGRTITDTQYF.

Comments on this clonotype: One end of the junction does not line up with germline, which may come from a read error. This CDR3 is CAGSYSMAGGYGYTF. As DNA, the CDR3 is TGTGCCGGCAGTTACTCGATGGCGGGGGGTTATGGCTACACCTTC. The chain joins TRBV6-5 to TRBJ1-2, with a possible D match to TRBD1 (5 bases). CDR1 and CDR2 from the germline V gene are MNHEY and SVGAGI. The length of the CDR3 is 15 residues.

The chain has TRBV6-5 and TRBJ1-5; D may be TRBD1 (6 bases). Germline V gives CDR1 MNHEY, CDR2 SVGAGI. The CDR3 covers 15 residues. V was shortened by 6 bases and J by 2 bases, with 14 bases between the two germline ends. CDR3 sequence: CASRRGAYGNQPQHF. The CDR3 DNA sequence: TGTGCCAGCAGACGGGGGGCCTATGGCAATCAGCCCCAGCATTTT.